Listed here are 21 T cell receptor beta chains from one sample, sequenced in a study of cytomegalovirus exposure and HLA in healthy donors. 60 Vbeta and 13 Jbeta primers were used in PCR. The data were produced by immunoSEQ multiplex PCR, yet TCRdb's version contains in-frame clones alone and is incomplete. The sample lists 180,000 or so clones; about 81% were seen once. The sequenced sample consisted of PBMCs. These receptor sequences come from a man aged 35 to 55 in good health and CMV-seronegative.

This clone occurred a few times. This chain uses TRBV11-3 with TRBJ2-3; D might be TRBD2 (6 bases). CDR1 is SGHNT and CDR2 is YENEEA in the germline V gene. The ends were cut back, 3 bases at V and 6 bases at J, with 19 bases in the middle. CDR3 length: 16 amino acids. The CDR3 region has the DNA TGTGCCAGCAGCTTCGGGGCGGGGAGAAGAAGCGATACGCAGTATTTT. Translated: CASSFGAGRRSDTQYF.

The chain couples TRBV30 to TRBJ2-6; D is undetermined. CDR1 is GTSNPN, CDR2 SVGIG, per germline (reference sequence). This CDR3 has 14 residues. Trimming left V 4 bases short and J 0 bases short, with 7 bases between. DNA for the CDR3: TGTGCCTGGACCCCCTTCTCTGGGGCCAACGTCCTGACTTTC. Translation gives CAWTPFSGANVLTF.

V is TRBV19 and J is TRBJ1-2; 7 nucleotides align to TRBD1. The germline CDR1 and CDR2 sequences are LNHDA and SQIVND (reference sequence). The CDR3 is made up of 13 amino acids. Unmatched junction bases numbered 6, after V lost 6 bases and J lost 5 bases. In nucleotides, the CDR3 is TGTGCCAGTAGCACGGGACAGCAGTATGGCTACACCTTC. It encodes CASSTGQQYGYTF.

The chain joins TRBV4-2 to TRBJ1-4; 7 bases match TRBD1. Germline V gene sequence: CDR1 LGHNA, CDR2 YNFKEQ. The CDR3 totals 19 residues. V dropped 2 bases and J dropped 0; count of bases not matched to a gene: 12. The CDR3 reads CASSQLDLAGGATNEKLFF. For the CDR3, the DNA is TGTGCCAGCAGCCAACTAGATTTGGCAGGGGGAGCAACTAATGAAAAACTGTTTTTT.

The CDR3 DNA follows: TGCAGCGTTGAACTGGGAGGGAGGGACGAGCAGTACTTC. This codes for CSVELGGRDEQYF. The V gene is TRBV29-1, the J gene TRBJ2-7, with TRBD2 matching 7 bases. Germline CDR1 is SQVTM and CDR2 is ANQGSEA. The junction had 6 bases not matched to a gene; V was cut back by 2 bases and J by 5 bases. The CDR3 is 13 residues long.

A few counts support this clone. This chain connects TRBV7-2 to TRBJ1-5; no clear D gene. Germline assignment: CDR1 SGHTA and CDR2 FQGNSA. The CDR3 is made up of 15 amino acids. Trimming took 4 bases from V and 3 from J, leaving 13 bases between them. CDR3 nucleotides: TGTGCCAGCAGCTCCGCGCGGGCTACCAATCAGCCCCAGCATTTT. It translates to CASSSARATNQPQHF.

This chain links TRBV30 with TRBJ1-1, with a weak D call TRBD1 (5 bases). There are 13 residues in the CDR3. In germline, CDR1 is GTSNPN, CDR2 SVGIG (reference sequence). V lost 4 bases and J 3 bases, leaving 12 bases between the germline ends. As DNA, the CDR3 is TGTGCCTGGACGCGGCAGGGTCACACTGAAGCTTTCTTT. This gives the protein CAWTRQGHTEAFF.

This clone was detected only a few times. The chain carries TRBV29-1 and TRBJ1-1; TRBD1 matches 11 bases. CDR3 length equals 14 residues. Per germline, CDR1 SQVTM and CDR2 ANQGSEA. This CDR3 is CRGDRGLSSTEAFF. The DNA of the CDR3 is TGCAGAGGGGACAGGGGGTTATCTAGCACTGAAGCTTTCTTT. Using reference TRBV29-1 and TRBJ1-1 for the parts outside the CDR3, the full variable domain is SAVISQKPSRDICQRGTSLTIQCQVDSQVTMMFWYRQQPGQSLTLIATANQGSEATYESGFVIDKFPISRPNLTFSTLTVSNMSPEDSSIYLCRGDRGLSSTEAFFGQGTRLTVV.

This chain connects TRBV11-2 to TRBJ2-4; D unclear. Germline V gives CDR1 SGHAT, CDR2 FQNNGV. The CDR3 length is 12 residues. V was trimmed by 3 bases and J by 10 bases, leaving 10 bases between them. CDR3 protein: CASSLSDGIQYF. DNA of the CDR3: TGTGCCAGCAGCTTGAGCGACGGAATTCAGTACTTC.

The rearrangement links TRBV7-2 to TRBJ1-2; 7 bases line up with TRBD1. The germline CDR1 and CDR2 sequences are SGHTA and FQGNSA. Trimming at V came to 5 bases and at J to 4 bases, leaving 10 bases not matched to a gene. The length of the CDR3 is 15 residues. The CDR3 sequence: CASSVQGSQAYGYTF. In nucleotides, the CDR3 is TGTGCCAGCAGCGTACAGGGGTCACAAGCCTATGGCTACACCTTC.

The chain uses TRBV30 and TRBJ2-5, with D maybe TRBD1 (5 bases). The germline V gene encodes CDR1 GTSNPN and CDR2 SVGIG (reference sequence). CDR3 size: 11 residues. V shed 8 bases and J shed 0 bases, with 7 bases lying between them. The CDR3 protein is CAGAYQETQYF. For the CDR3, the DNA is TGTGCCGGGGCGTACCAAGAGACCCAGTACTTC.

The V and J genes are TRBV29-1 and TRBJ2-1; 9 bases line up with TRBD2. Unmatched junction bases numbered 4, after V lost 4 bases and J lost 3 bases. CDR1 and CDR2 from the germline V gene are SQVTM and ANQGSEA. The CDR3 consists of 14 residues. The CDR3 DNA is TGCAGCGTTGGTGGTAGCGGGAGCTACAATGAGCAGTTCTTC. Protein sequence: CSVGGSGSYNEQFF.

The chain couples TRBV28 to TRBJ1-1; 7 nucleotides align to TRBD1. Per the germline V gene, CDR1 is MDHEN and CDR2 is SYDVKM. The CDR3 runs 15 residues. Trimming cost V 5 bases and J 5 bases; bases outside gene matches: 11. The CDR3 spells CASSKQGMSGTEAFF. The CDR3 DNA reads as TGTGCCAGCAGTAAACAGGGGATGTCAGGGACTGAAGCTTTCTTT.

The chain joins TRBV6-1 to TRBJ1-5, with 7 bases aligning to TRBD1. The CDR3 covers 14 residues. V gave up 6 bases and J gave up 4 bases; unmatched junction bases: 6. CDR1 and CDR2 (germline): MNHNS, SASEGT. CDR3 DNA: TGTGCCAGCAGAGGACCGGGACAGAATCAGCCCCAGCATTTT. Residues: CASRGPGQNQPQHF.

The chain has TRBV7-2 and TRBJ2-3; maybe TRBD1 (5 bases). Germline CDR1 is SGHTA and CDR2 is FQGNSA. The length of the CDR3 is 13 residues. V was pared by 3 bases and J by 8 bases, with 12 bases between. The CDR3 spells CASSFGEGVTQYF. The CDR3 region has the DNA TGTGCCAGCAGCTTTGGCGAAGGGGTTACGCAGTATTTT.

J is TRBJ1-4 and V is TRBV11-3, with D hard to call. Trimming stripped 1 base from V and 8 bases from J, with 5 bases between. CDR1 and CDR2 (germline): SGHNT, YENEEA. This CDR3 has 12 residues. CDR3 sequence (DNA): TGTGCCAGCAGCTTAGGTCCGGAAAAACTGTTTTTT. It yields the protein CASSLGPEKLFF.

The rearrangement links TRBV19 to TRBJ1-1; D gene ambiguous. Germline assignment: CDR1 LNHDA and CDR2 SQIVND (reference sequence). This CDR3 region has 12 residues. V lost 6 bases and J lost 0, with 5 bases in between. The CDR3 DNA reads as TGTGCCAGTAGGCTATTGAACACTGAAGCTTTCTTT. Translation: CASRLLNTEAFF.

V and J are TRBV9 and TRBJ2-3; perhaps TRBD2 as D (7 bases). Trimming stripped 0 bases from V and 3 bases from J, with 23 bases between. There are 19 residues in the CDR3. Germline V gene lookup returns CDR1 SGDLS and CDR2 YYNGEE. Written as DNA, the CDR3 is TGTGCCAGCAGCGTAGGAGGGGGGTTGGGGGAGGGCCGGACAGATACGCAGTATTTT. As protein: CASSVGGGLGEGRTDTQYF. The full variable domain, its missing parts supplied by reference TRBV9 and TRBJ2-3, is DSGVTQTPKHLITATGQRVTLRCSPRSGDLSVYWYQQSLDQGLQFLIQYYNGEERAKGNILERFSAQQFPDLHSELNLSSLELGDSALYFCASSVGGGLGEGRTDTQYFGPGTRLTVL.

The chain recombines TRBV4-1 with TRBJ1-2, with D possibly matching TRBD1 (5 bases). The germline V and J ends were trimmed by 0 bases and 4 bases, with 9 bases remaining between them. Per germline, CDR1 MGHRA and CDR2 YSYEKL. CDR3 size: 14 residues. This chain's CDR3 is CASSQERTSYGYTF. The CDR3 DNA follows: TGCGCCAGCAGCCAAGAGAGGACAAGCTATGGCTACACCTTC.

A few counts support this clone. Written as DNA, the CDR3 is TGTGCCAGCAGTGCAACCGGGACAGGCGATGAAAAACTGTTTTTT. It codes for CASSATGTGDEKLFF. The rearrangement links TRBV28 to TRBJ1-4, with 8 bases fitting TRBD1. The junction had 8 bases not matched to a gene; V was cut back by 5 bases and J by 6 bases. This CDR3 has 15 residues. Looked up from germline, CDR1 is MDHEN and CDR2 is SYDVKM.

The V call is TRBV12-1, the J call TRBJ2-2; TRBD2 is taken as the D call from the table, unchecked against the DNA. TRBV12-1 is marked as a pseudogene. This CDR3 has 18 residues. The CDR3 protein is CASSRSNSGTRPVGELFF. The CDR3 DNA reads as TGTGCCAGCAGCCGCTCCAACTCCGGGACTAGACCGGTCGGGGAGCTGTTTTTT.